The clone carrying this T cell receptor (beta chain) was counted at least ten times. This sample was included in a study of CD8 T cells in ankylosing spondylitis. The germline V gene encodes CDR1 SGDLS and CDR2 YYNGEE. V lost 7 bases to trimming and J lost 3 bases, with 11 bases between them. CDR3 length: 13 residues. From the 5' RACE reads, TCRdb called clonotypes with MiXCR, one entry per CDR3 protein. Of some 240,000 distinct CDR3 sequences detected, around 9.1% appear once; the ten largest clones hold approximately 6.3%. Material: blood, either unsorted or a sorted T cell fraction (not recorded which). This clonotype originated in a male donor with ankylosing spondylitis or in good health (not recorded which). The chain couples TRBV9 to TRBJ2-1; D tentatively reads TRBD1 or TRBD2 (5 bases each). The CDR3 here is CASGTAFYNEQFF. DNA for the CDR3: TGTGCCAGCGGGACGGCTTTCTACAATGAGCAGTTCTTC.